What follows describes a single T cell receptor beta chain. This specimen belongs to a study of blood T cell repertoires in COVID-19. Overall study context: Acute and convalescent COVID-19 samples came from the United States, Italy and Spain. Sample material is recorded as cDNA or gDNA derived from T cells, B-cell-depleted T cells, or PBMCs.

As originally analysed: Quantification of nucleated cells was approximated via reference gene primer amplification. Repertoires were generated with immunoSEQ multiplex PCR, while TCRdb's copy carries only in-frame clones and drops some. V, J and clone size are those of that table, while D and trimming were read from the DNA. The sample contains roughly 200,000 clones, about 70% of which appear only once. The germline V gene encodes CDR1 SGHAT and CDR2 FQNNGV. The junction had 5 bases not matched to a gene; V was cut back by 6 bases and J by 0 bases. The length of the CDR3 is 15 residues. This TCR was sampled from a woman between 50 and 59 years old with active or convalescent COVID-19. The chain combines TRBV11-2 with TRBJ2-3, with TRBD2 identical over 8 bases. The sequencing sample was made of peripheral blood. CDR3 in DNA: TGTGCCAGCAGACCAGCGGGAGCTAGCACAGATACGCAGTATTTT. Its protein is CASRPAGASTDTQYF.